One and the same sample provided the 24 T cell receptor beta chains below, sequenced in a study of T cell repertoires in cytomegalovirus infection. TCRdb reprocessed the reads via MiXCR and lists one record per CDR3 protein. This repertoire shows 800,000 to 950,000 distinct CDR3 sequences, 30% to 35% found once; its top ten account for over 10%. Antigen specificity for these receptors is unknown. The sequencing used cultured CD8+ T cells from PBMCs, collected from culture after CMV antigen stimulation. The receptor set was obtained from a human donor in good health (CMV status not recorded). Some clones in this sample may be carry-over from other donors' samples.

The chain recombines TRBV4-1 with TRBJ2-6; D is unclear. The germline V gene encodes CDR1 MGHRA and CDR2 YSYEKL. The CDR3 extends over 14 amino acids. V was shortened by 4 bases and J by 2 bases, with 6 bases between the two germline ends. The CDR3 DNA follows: TGCGCCAGCAGCCCTTCACCTGGGGCCAACGTCCTGACTTTC. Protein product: CASSPSPGANVLTF.

In DNA, the CDR3 is TGTGCCACCGGGACAGGGGACTACAATGAGCAGTTCTTC. It encodes CATGTGDYNEQFF. V and J are TRBV24-1 and TRBJ2-1, with 10 nucleotides matching TRBD1. The CDR3 length is 13 residues. The germline V gene encodes CDR1 KGHDR and CDR2 SFDVKD. Germline trimming cut 9 bases from V and 3 bases from J; bases unmatched to any gene: 1.

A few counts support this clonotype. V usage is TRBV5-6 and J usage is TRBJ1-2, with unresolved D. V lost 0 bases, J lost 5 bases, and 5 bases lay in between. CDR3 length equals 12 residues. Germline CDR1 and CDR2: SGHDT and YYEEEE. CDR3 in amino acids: CASSLDTYGYTF. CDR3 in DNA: TGTGCCAGCAGCTTGGACACTTATGGCTACACCTTC.

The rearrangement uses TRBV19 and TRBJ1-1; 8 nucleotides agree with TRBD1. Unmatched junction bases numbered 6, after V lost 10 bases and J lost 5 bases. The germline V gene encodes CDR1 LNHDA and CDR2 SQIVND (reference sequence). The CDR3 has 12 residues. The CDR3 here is CATRTGPTEAFF. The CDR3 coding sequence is TGTGCCACTCGGACAGGGCCAACTGAAGCTTTCTTT.

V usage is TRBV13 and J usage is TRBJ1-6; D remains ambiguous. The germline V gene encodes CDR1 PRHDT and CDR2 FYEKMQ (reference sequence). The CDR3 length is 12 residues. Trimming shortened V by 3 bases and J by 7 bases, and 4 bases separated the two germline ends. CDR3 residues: CASSFRNSPLHF. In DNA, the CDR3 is TGTGCCAGCAGCTTTAGAAATTCACCCCTCCACTTT.

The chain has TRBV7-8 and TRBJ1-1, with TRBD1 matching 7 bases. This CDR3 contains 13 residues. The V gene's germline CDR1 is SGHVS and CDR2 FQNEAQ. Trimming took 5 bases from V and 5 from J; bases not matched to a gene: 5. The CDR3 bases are TGTGCCAGCAGCAACAGGGGAAAGACTGAAGCTTTCTTT. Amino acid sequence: CASSNRGKTEAFF. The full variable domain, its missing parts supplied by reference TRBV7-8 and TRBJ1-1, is GAGVSQSPRYKVAKRGQDVALRCDPISGHVSLFWYQQALGQGPEFLTYFQNEAQLDKSGLPSDRFFAERPEGSVSTLKIQRTQQEDSAVYLCASSNRGKTEAFFGQGTRLTVV.

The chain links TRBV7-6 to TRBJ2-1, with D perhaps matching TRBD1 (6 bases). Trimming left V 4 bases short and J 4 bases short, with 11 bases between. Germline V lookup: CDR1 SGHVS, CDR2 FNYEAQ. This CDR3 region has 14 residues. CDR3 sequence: CASSSERGYNEQFF. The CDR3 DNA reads TGTGCCAGCAGCTCGGAAAGGGGGTACAATGAGCAGTTCTTC.

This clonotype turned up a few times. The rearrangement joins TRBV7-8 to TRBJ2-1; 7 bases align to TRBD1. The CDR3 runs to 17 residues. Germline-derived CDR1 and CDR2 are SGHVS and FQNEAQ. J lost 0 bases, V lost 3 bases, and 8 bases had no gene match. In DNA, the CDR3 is TGTGCCAGCAGCTTCCCCCCGACAGGGCCCTCCTACAATGAGCAGTTCTTC. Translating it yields CASSFPPTGPSYNEQFF.

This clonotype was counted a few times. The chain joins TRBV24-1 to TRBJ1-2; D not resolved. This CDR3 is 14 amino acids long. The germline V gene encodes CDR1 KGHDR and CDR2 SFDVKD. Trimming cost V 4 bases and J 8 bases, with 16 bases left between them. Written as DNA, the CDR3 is TGTGCCACCAGTGAGAGAGACGCACGGGGAGGCTACACCTTC. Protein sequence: CATSERDARGGYTF.

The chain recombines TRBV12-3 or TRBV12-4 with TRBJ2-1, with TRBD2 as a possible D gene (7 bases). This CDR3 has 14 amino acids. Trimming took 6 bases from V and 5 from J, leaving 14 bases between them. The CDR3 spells CASSWGGRDNEQFF. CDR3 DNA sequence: TGTGCCAGCAGCTGGGGGGGCCGGGACAATGAGCAGTTCTTC.

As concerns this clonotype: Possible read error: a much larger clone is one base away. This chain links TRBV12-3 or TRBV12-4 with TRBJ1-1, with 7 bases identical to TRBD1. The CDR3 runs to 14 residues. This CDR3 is CASRDRVLTEEAYF. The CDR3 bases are TGTGCCAGCAGAGACAGGGTCCTCACTGAGGAAGCTTACTTT.

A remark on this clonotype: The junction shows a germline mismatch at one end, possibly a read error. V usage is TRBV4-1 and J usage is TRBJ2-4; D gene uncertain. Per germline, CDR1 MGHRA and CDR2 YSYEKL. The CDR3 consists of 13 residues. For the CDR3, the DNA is TGTGCCAGCAGCCAAGATCGAGGCGCAGCCTGGGACTTC. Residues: CASSQDRGAAWDF.

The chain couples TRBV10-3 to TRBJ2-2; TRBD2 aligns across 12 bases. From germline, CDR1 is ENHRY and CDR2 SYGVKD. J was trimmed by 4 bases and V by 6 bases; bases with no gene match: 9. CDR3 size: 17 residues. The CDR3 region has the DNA TGTGCCATCAGACCGACTAGCGGGGGTCCCGGCACCGGGGAGCTGTTTTTT. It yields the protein CAIRPTSGGPGTGELFF.

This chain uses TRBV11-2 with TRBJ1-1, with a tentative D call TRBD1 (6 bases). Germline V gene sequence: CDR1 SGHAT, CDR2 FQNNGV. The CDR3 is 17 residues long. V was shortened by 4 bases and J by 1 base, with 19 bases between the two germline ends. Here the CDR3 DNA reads TGTGCCAGCAGCTATACCACCATAGAGACAGGGAACACTGAAGCTTTCTTT. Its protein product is CASSYTTIETGNTEAFF.

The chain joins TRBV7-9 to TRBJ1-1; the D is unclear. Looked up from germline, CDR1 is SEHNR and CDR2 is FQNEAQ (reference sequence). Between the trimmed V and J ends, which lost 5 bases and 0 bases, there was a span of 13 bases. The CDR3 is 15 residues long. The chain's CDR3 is CASSARSAMNTEAFF. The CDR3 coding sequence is TGTGCCAGCAGCGCTCGGTCCGCCATGAACACTGAAGCTTTCTTT.

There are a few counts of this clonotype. CDR3 loop: CASSPTPVTYNEQFF. CDR3 in DNA: TGTGCCAGCAGTCCCACACCGGTAACCTACAATGAGCAGTTCTTC. The chain uses TRBV12-3 or TRBV12-4 and TRBJ2-1, with unresolved D. V lost 5 bases and J lost 2, with 13 bases in between. The CDR3 is made up of 15 amino acids.

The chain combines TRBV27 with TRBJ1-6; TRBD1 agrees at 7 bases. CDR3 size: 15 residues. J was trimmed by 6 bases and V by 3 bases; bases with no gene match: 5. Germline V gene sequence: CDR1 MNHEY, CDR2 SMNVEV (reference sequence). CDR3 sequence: CASSLAGTANSPLHF. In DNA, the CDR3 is TGTGCCAGCAGTTTGGCCGGGACAGCTAATTCACCCCTCCACTTT.

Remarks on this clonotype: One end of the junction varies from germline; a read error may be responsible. The chain's CDR3 is CVSSQGRAETQYF. The DNA for the CDR3 is TGTGTCAGCAGCCAAGGCAGGGCGGAGACCCAGTACTTC. The V and J genes are TRBV3-1 and TRBJ2-5; tentatively, D is TRBD1 (5 bases). The CDR3 contains 13 residues. Germline CDR1 and CDR2: LGHDT and YNNKEL (reference sequence).

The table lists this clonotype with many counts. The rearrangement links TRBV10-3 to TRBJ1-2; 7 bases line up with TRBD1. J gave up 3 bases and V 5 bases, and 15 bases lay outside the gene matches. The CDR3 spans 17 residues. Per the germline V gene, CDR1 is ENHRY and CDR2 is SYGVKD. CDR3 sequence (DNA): TGTGCCATCAGTCCCATTTTGGGCAGGGGGACCGACTATGGCTACACCTTC. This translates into CAISPILGRGTDYGYTF.

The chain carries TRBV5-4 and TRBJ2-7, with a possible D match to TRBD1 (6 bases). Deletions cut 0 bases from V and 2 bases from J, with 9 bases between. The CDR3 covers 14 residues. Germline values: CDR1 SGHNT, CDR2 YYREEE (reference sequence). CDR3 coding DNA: TGTGCCAGCAGCTTGGTCGAGGGGGCCTACGAGCAGTACTTC. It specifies CASSLVEGAYEQYF.

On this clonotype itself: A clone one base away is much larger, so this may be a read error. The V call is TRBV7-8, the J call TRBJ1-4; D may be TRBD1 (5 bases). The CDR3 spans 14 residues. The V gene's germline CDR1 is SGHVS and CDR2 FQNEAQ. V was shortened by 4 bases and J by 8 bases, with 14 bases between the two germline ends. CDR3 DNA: TGTGCCAGCAGCTCAGGAACAAGGGGCGAAAAACTGTTTTTT. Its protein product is CASSSGTRGEKLFF.

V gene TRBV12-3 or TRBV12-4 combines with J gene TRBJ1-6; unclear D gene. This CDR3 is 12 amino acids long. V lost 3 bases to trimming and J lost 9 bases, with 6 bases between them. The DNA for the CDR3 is TGTGCCAGCAGTTTTGAGCTTTCACCCCTCCACTTT. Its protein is CASSFELSPLHF.

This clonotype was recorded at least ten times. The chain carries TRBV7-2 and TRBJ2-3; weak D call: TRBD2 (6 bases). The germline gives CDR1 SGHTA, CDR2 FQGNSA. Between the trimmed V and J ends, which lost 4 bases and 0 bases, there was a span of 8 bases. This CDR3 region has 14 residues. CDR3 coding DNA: TGTGCCAGCAGCTGGGCGGGAAGCACAGATACGCAGTATTTT. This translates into CASSWAGSTDTQYF. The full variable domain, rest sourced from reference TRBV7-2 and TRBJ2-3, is GAGVSQSPSNKVTEKGKDVELRCDPISGHTALYWYRQSLGQGLEFLIYFQGNSAPDKSGLPSDRFSAERTGGSVSTLTIQRTQQEDSAVYLCASSWAGSTDTQYFGPGTRLTVL.

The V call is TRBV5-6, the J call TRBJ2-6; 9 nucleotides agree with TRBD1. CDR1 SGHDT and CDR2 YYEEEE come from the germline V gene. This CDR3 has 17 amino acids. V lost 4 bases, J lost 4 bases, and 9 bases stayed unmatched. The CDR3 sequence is CASSDRDRVTGANVLTF. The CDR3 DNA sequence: TGTGCCAGCAGCGACCGGGACAGGGTAACCGGGGCCAACGTCCTGACTTTC.